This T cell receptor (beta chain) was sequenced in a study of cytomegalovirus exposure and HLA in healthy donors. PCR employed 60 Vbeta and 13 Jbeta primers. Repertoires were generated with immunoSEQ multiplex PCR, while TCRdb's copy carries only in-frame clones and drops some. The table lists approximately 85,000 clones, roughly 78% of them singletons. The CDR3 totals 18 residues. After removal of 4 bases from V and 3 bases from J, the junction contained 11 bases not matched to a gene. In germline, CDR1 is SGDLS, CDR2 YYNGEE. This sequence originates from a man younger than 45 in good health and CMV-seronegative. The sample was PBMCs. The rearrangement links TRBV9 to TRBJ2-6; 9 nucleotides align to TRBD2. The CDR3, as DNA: TGTGCCAGCAGCCCACAGGTACTAGCGGGTAATGGGGCCAACGTCCTGACTTTC. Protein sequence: CASSPQVLAGNGANVLTF.